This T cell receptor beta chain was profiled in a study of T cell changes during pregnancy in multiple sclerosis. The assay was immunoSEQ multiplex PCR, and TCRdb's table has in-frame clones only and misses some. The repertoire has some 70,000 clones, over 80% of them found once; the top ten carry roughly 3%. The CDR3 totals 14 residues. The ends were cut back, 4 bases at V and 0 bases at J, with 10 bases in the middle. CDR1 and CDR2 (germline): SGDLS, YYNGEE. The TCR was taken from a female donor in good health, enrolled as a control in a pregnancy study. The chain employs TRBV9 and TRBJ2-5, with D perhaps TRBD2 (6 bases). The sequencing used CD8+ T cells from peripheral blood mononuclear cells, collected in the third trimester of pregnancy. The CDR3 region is CASSLGGYQETQYF. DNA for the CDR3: TGTGCCAGCAGCCTAGGAGGGTACCAAGAGACCCAGTACTTC.